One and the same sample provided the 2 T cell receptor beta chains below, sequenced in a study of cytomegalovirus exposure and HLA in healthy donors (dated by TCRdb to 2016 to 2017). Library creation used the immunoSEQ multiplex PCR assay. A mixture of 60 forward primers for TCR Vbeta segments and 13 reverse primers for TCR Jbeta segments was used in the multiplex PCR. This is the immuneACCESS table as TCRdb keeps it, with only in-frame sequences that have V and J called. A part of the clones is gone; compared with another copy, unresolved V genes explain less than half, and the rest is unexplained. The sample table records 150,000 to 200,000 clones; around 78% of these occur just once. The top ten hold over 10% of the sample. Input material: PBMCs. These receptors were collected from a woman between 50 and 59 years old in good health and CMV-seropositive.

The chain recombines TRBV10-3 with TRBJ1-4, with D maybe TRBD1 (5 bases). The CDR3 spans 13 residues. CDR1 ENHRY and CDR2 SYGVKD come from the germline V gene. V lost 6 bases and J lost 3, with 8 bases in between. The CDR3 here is CAIRRQPNEKLFF. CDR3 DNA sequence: TGTGCCATCAGACGACAGCCTAATGAAAAACTGTTTTTT.

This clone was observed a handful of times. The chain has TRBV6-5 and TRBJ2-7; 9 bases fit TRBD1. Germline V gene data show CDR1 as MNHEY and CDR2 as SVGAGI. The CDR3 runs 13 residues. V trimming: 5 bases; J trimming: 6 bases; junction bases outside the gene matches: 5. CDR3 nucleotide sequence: TGTGCCAGCAGTACACAGGGGGCCGGCGAGCAGTACTTC. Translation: CASSTQGAGEQYF.